This T cell receptor beta chain was documented in a study of early T cells in non-severe SARS-CoV-2 infection. Looking at the study overall: Sequencing of bulk RNA from unsorted whole blood was done, without chain pairing.

The CDR3 is made up of 15 amino acids. V gave up 0 bases and J gave up 1 base, with 9 bases separating them. Germline-derived CDR1 and CDR2 are LGHNA and YSLEER. There are a few counts of this clonotype. Unique molecular identifiers were affixed to single, distinct cDNA molecules. From the 5' RACE reads, TCRdb called clonotypes with MiXCR, one entry per CDR3 protein. The sample lists approximately 42,000 distinct CDR3 sequences, around 5.7% seen once, with around 12% in the top ten. The sequencing input was whole blood. The rearrangement joins TRBV4-3 to TRBJ1-1; D ambiguous. This TCR derives from an adult who was a healthcare worker with PCR-confirmed SARS-CoV-2 infection or an uninfected control (not recorded which). CDR3 amino acids: CASSQDEVRNTEAFF. CDR3 nucleotide sequence: TGCGCCAGCAGCCAAGATGAGGTGCGGAACACTGAAGCTTTCTTT.